This entry is about one TCR beta chain. What this receptor recognizes is not known. One base away there is no much larger clone; base qualities are not given. This record comes from a study of OX40 agonist ivuxolimab in advanced cancers. Concerning the study at large: The costimulatory receptor OX40 (CD134) was targeted by ivuxolimab, a fully human IgG2 agonistic monoclonal antibody. Intravenous ivuxolimab was administered to patients every 2 weeks at six dose levels: 0.01, 0.1, 0.3, 1.5, 3 and 10 mg/kg. Of the roughly 50 dose-escalation patients, hepatocellular carcinoma was present in roughly 19, melanoma in approximately 15, renal cell carcinoma in 9 and head and neck cancer in 9. The dose-escalation cohort was 82.7% male with a mean age of around 62 years, ranging from roughly 23 to 79. Patients were allowed to have had prior anti-PD-1, anti-PD-L1 or anti-CTLA-4 therapy, and approximately 43% of the dose-escalation patients had previously received checkpoint inhibitors. Partial responses occurred in three dose-escalation patients: two with cutaneous melanoma and one with hepatocellular carcinoma. Peripheral TCRbeta sequencing was intended to test whether TCR sequence diversity was altered and clonal T-cell expansion was caused by ivuxolimab. The paper describes the monotherapy dose-escalation part (N of about 55 patients) of the phase I trial of ivuxolimab. Results and caveats for the whole study, not just this receptor: Clonal expansion of both CD4+ and CD8+ blood T cells was observed from baseline to week 6 at doses 0.1 to 3.0 mg/kg. In partial responders in the 0.1-3.0 mg/kg groups, normalized peripheral clonal expansion was found to be among the lowest, especially among CD8+ T cells. Which antigens the clonally expanded peripheral T cells were specific for was not determined. Low levels of normalized T-cell clonal expansion were also seen in some patients who did not respond. After ivuxolimab, expanded clones were on average more numerous among CD8+ T cells than among CD4+ T cells.

Genomic DNA was isolated from the sorted cells so that the TCRbeta CDR3 region could be sequenced. The immunoSEQ Assay was used for sequencing of TCRbeta CDR3 regions. The immuneACCESS repertoire file appears here via TCRdb, limited to in-frame rearrangements. These files lack a portion of the clones; in checked studies, under half of the deficit traces to unresolved V genes, and the cause of the others is not known. Present in this sample are 55,000 to 70,000 clones, about 85% of which were seen just once. The ten largest clones capture about 5.9% of the sample. The trial excluded patients who had a history of autoimmune disease or who were on systemic immunosuppression. Peripheral blood for TCR sequencing was collected from all dose cohorts at baseline, on cycle 4 day 1, and on cycle 7 day 1. The samples were taken from a phase I, first-in-human, multicenter, open-label dose-escalation trial of ivuxolimab. Adults with locally advanced or metastatic melanoma, renal cell, hepatocellular, or head and neck squamous cell carcinoma were enrolled in the trial. Before TCR sequencing, CD4+ and CD8+ T cells were separately sorted from peripheral blood.

The germline V gene (reference sequence) provides CDR1 SEHNR and CDR2 FQNEAQ. From its cysteine to its phenylalanine, the CDR3 spans 14 amino acids. Only the CDR3 part of the read is kept: 42 bases, read in frame from the first base. V has 3 bases trimmed and J has 7 bases trimmed; junction bases matching no gene number 9. The sequence was obtained from an adult with an advanced solid tumor such as melanoma, head and neck, liver or kidney cancer. The sample here was CD4+ or CD8+ T cells sorted from blood, taken in a trial of the OX40 agonist ivuxolimab. Rearrangement joined TRBV7-9 to TRBJ2-7; 7 of the junction bases match TRBD1. The DNA sequence is given as TGTGCCAGCAGCTTGACCGACAGGGTCGGGGAGCAGTACTTC. It is translated as CASSLTDRVGEQYF. The full variable domain, with segments outside the CDR3 supplied by the reference TRBV7-9 and TRBJ2-7 proteins, appears as DTGVSQNPRHKITKRGQNVTFRCDPISEHNRLYWYRQTLGQGPEFLTYFQNEAQLEKSRLLSDRFSAERPKGSFSTLEIQRTEQGDSAMYLCASSLTDRVGEQYFGPGTRLTVT.